The following is a T cell receptor (beta chain) sequence with its context. The assay was immunoSEQ multiplex PCR, and TCRdb's table has in-frame clones only and misses some. The sample has about 250,000 clones, around 82% seen once; the top ten hold under 5.5%. The source of the sample is a study of blood T cell repertoires in COVID-19. Turning to the study itself: Sites across the United States, Italy and Spain contributed samples from acute and convalescent COVID-19.

The germline V gene has CDR1 SQVTM and CDR2 ANQGSEA. The CDR3 sequence is 13 residues long. Unmatched junction bases numbered 6, after V lost 4 bases and J lost 7 bases. The chain links TRBV29-1 to TRBJ1-5; TRBD1 matches 8 bases. Sequencing was carried out using peripheral blood. This sequence originates from a woman older than 75 with active or convalescent COVID-19. In DNA form, the CDR3 reads TGCAGCGTTGGAGGGGCAGGGGGCCAGCCCCAGCATTTT. Translated: CSVGGAGGQPQHF.